This T cell receptor (beta chain) was found in a study of shared clonotypes between healthy human individuals. TCRdb keeps only in-frame clones here, not all; method: immunoSEQ multiplex PCR. The sample holds approximately 99,000 clones; around 68% are singletons and the top ten take more than 20%. Findings and caveats of the study: Despite large depth, rarefaction showed incomplete sorted-subset sequencing. The researchers took only blood, and tissue repertoires probably look different.

The germline V gene encodes CDR1 MNHNS and CDR2 SASEGT. CDR3 length: 15 residues. Trimming cost V 6 bases and J 4 bases, with 13 bases left between them. This clone appeared many times. Its antigen is unknown. At the DNA level, this CDR3 is encoded by other sequences in the same sample as well. The chain has TRBV6-1 and TRBJ2-6, with D perhaps TRBD2 (6 bases). Sequenced input: memory CD8+ T cells sorted from blood. As for subset: CD45RO+ cells pooled with CCR7-negative TemRA cells. This receptor was identified in a young woman in good health. CDR3 bases: TGTGCCAGCAGCGGCGGGGTATCGGGGGCCAACGTCCTGACTTTC. Translating it yields CASSGGVSGANVLTF.